These T cell receptor beta chains were read from a single sample in a study of CD8 T cells in cerebrospinal fluid in Alzheimer's disease. From its re-call of the 10x single-cell sequencing reads, TCRdb lists each CDR3 protein once, without DNA. This listing includes 1,500 to 2,000 distinct CDR3 sequences. Sequencing was carried out using cerebrospinal fluid. The receptor set was obtained from a human donor in good health. Each CDR3 is given with its conserved first and last residue. Only part of the rows carry a size: once, few, many, or a class if the clone is expanded.

cdr3_aa clone_size j_call v_call
CASSKPSSLRGRYNEQFF medium-sized TRBJ2-1 TRBV21-1
CASSRGTGNEQYF large TRBJ2-7 TRBV3-1
CASSGRLAGGDTQYF NA TRBJ2-3 TRBV9
CSTPGGTEINTGELFF large TRBJ2-2 TRBV20-1
CASSAPTMNTDTQYF medium-sized TRBJ2-3 TRBV19
CSAEPGLTRENGYTF medium-sized TRBJ1-2 TRBV20-1
CASSELFFTDTQYF medium-sized TRBJ2-3 TRBV2
CASSSGDNQPQHF large TRBJ1-5 TRBV5-1
CASKKTGLTVSNEQFF NA TRBJ2-1 TRBV19
CASSLPRQGHQETQYF medium-sized TRBJ2-5 TRBV7-2
CASRDSHMNTEAFF medium-sized TRBJ1-1 TRBV27
CASSSQLADTQYF medium-sized TRBJ2-3 TRBV28
CASKSDSSYNEQFF medium-sized TRBJ2-1 TRBV6-5
CASSLEGARDEQYF large TRBJ2-7 TRBV5-1
CASSEVTGGQETQYF medium-sized TRBJ2-5 TRBV10-1
CASLDPASSYNSPLHF medium-sized TRBJ1-6 TRBV11-3
CASRGSTRGNTEAFF medium-sized TRBJ1-1 TRBV19
CASSQDEWGPRIYNEQFF NA TRBJ2-1 TRBV4-1
CASSLLTANTGELFF medium-sized TRBJ2-2 TRBV5-5
CASSRQGETNSPLHF medium-sized TRBJ1-6 TRBV18
CASTPEGTASSYEQYF medium-sized TRBJ2-7 TRBV12-3/TRBV12-4
CASSTRTSGLYEQYF medium-sized TRBJ2-7 TRBV12-3/TRBV12-4
CASSSDPGTVNTEAFF medium-sized TRBJ1-1 TRBV5-1
CSARLAGGPGELFF medium-sized TRBJ2-2 TRBV29-1
CASSLSQGAGMAEAFF large TRBJ1-1 TRBV11-2
CASSSRGENTGELFF large TRBJ2-2 TRBV5-5
CASSVERVPQYF medium-sized TRBJ2-5 TRBV9
CASSESGTGTHEEAFF NA TRBJ1-1 TRBV6-1
CASSPTGGSGNTIYF medium-sized TRBJ1-3 TRBV12-3/TRBV12-4